The 15 T cell receptor beta chains presented below share a single source sample, sequenced in a study of blood T cell repertoires in COVID-19 (dated by TCRdb to the early 2020s). The receptor library was made with the immunoSEQ multiplex PCR assay. In its TCRdb copy, this immuneACCESS table keeps in-frame sequences only and misses some clones. Where compared with another copy, unresolved V genes explain less than half of these, and the others have no known cause. In this sample the table shows under 250,000 clones, roughly 90% of which occur a single time. The top ten clonotypes cover over 0.75% of the sample. The sequenced material came from peripheral blood. The receptor set was obtained from a man in his 60s with COVID-19, enrolled during active disease.

This rearrangement joins TRBV7-3 to TRBJ1-2; 9 bases align to TRBD1. The V segment lost 5 bases and the J segment 8 bases; nucleotides outside the gene matches: 6. The CDR3 spans 13 residues. Germline lookup yields CDR1 SGHTA and CDR2 FQGTGA. The CDR3 region is CASSPRTGEGYTF. The CDR3 DNA reads as TGTGCCAGCAGCCCGAGGACAGGGGAAGGCTACACCTTC.

This clone has a handful of counts. The gene calls are TRBV3-1 (or the pseudogene TRBV3-2) and TRBJ2-3; 14 bases match TRBD2. V dropped 5 bases and J dropped 4; count of bases not matched to a gene: 8. Germline V lookup: CDR1 LGHDT, CDR2 YNNKEL (reference sequence). The CDR3 is 17 amino acids. The CDR3, as DNA: TGTGCCAGCAGCGTCGGGACTAGCGGGGGCACGGCAGATACGCAGTATTTT. Translated: CASSVGTSGGTADTQYF.

The CDR3 loop is CASSQDRGLSKNIQYF. In nucleotides, the CDR3 is TGTGCCAGCAGCCAAGATAGGGGGTTATCCAAAAACATTCAGTACTTC. The chain carries TRBV3-1 (or the pseudogene TRBV3-2) and TRBJ2-4, with TRBD1 as a possible D gene (6 bases). The CDR3 loop spans 16 amino acids. With 0 bases removed from V and 2 bases from J, the gap between germline ends came to 11 bases. CDR1 is LGHDT, CDR2 YNNKEL, per germline (reference sequence).

The chain links TRBV28 to TRBJ1-6; D not resolved. This CDR3 is 17 amino acids long. V shed 6 bases and J shed 0 bases, with 15 bases lying between them. In germline, CDR1 is MDHEN, CDR2 SYDVKM. CDR3 residues: CASREDGLRSYNSPLHF. CDR3 bases: TGTGCCAGCAGGGAGGACGGGCTCCGCTCCTATAATTCACCCCTCCACTTT. The variable domain in full, completed from reference TRBV28 and TRBJ1-6, reads DVKVTQSSRYLVKRTGEKVFLECVQDMDHENMFWYRQDPGLGLRLIYFSYDVKMKEKGDIPEGYSVSREKKERFSLILESASTNQTSMYLCASREDGLRSYNSPLHFGNGTRLTVT.

This rearrangement joins TRBV19 to TRBJ2-3; TRBD2 agrees at 7 bases. The CDR3 covers 13 residues. From germline, CDR1 is LNHDA and CDR2 SQIVND (reference sequence). J was trimmed by 4 bases and V by 6 bases; bases with no gene match: 4. CDR3 sequence: CASSTLAADTQYF. CDR3 coding DNA: TGTGCCAGTAGCACTCTAGCGGCAGATACGCAGTATTTT.

The rearrangement links TRBV28 to TRBJ1-1; no firm D call. Germline V gene sequence: CDR1 MDHEN, CDR2 SYDVKM. V dropped 7 bases and J dropped 4 bases, with 7 bases sitting between them. The CDR3 loop spans 11 amino acids. The chain's CDR3 is CASTGGTEAFF. DNA for the CDR3: TGTGCCAGCACCGGTGGCACTGAAGCTTTCTTT. The full variable domain, in which reference TRBV28 and TRBJ1-1 provide the parts outside the CDR3, is DVKVTQSSRYLVKRTGEKVFLECVQDMDHENMFWYRQDPGLGLRLIYFSYDVKMKEKGDIPEGYSVSREKKERFSLILESASTNQTSMYLCASTGGTEAFFGQGTRLTVV.

The V and J genes are TRBV11-2 and TRBJ1-6; the match to TRBD1 covers 8 bases. After removal of 7 bases from V and 8 bases from J, the junction contained 10 bases not matched to a gene. The length of the CDR3 is 15 residues. Germline V gene sequence: CDR1 SGHAT, CDR2 FQNNGV. CDR3 sequence: CASKTIQGGYSPLHF. CDR3 bases: TGTGCCAGCAAAACGATACAGGGGGGGTATTCACCCCTCCACTTT.

The CDR3 here is CASSSLGVSPLHF. In nucleotides, the CDR3 is TGTGCCAGCAGCTCCCTAGGGGTTTCACCCCTCCACTTT. V gene TRBV6-2 or TRBV6-3 combines with J gene TRBJ1-6; a weak D match, TRBD1 (5 bases). Trimming left V 6 bases short and J 9 bases short, with 12 bases between. Germline assignment: CDR1 MNHEY and CDR2 SVGEGT. This CDR3 contains 13 residues.

The rearrangement joins TRBV6-5 to TRBJ1-1; D may be TRBD1 (5 bases). The CDR3 loop spans 12 amino acids. Germline-derived CDR1 and CDR2 are MNHEY and SVGAGI. V was pared by 5 bases and J by 8 bases, with 12 bases between. CDR3 sequence reads: CASSQGGPEAFF. CDR3 in DNA: TGTGCCAGCAGTCAGGGAGGACCCGAAGCTTTCTTT.

This chain joins TRBV30 and TRBJ1-2, with TRBD1 matching 9 bases. V was pared by 4 bases and J by 1 base, with 4 bases of the junction left unmatched. The CDR3 is 14 amino acids. Germline lookup yields CDR1 GTSNPN and CDR2 SVGIG (reference sequence). This CDR3 reads CAWMRQGVNYGYTF. CDR3 bases: TGTGCCTGGATGAGACAGGGGGTTAACTATGGCTACACCTTC.

The genes are TRBV29-1 and TRBJ2-3; the D gene is possibly TRBD2 (5 bases). Trimming stripped 1 base from V and 15 bases from J, with 17 bases between. CDR3 length: 12 amino acids. The germline gives CDR1 SQVTM, CDR2 ANQGSEA. CDR3 coding DNA: TGCAGCGTTGAAGGGGAGCCCTCAAGGCATTATTTT. Translated, it gives CSVEGEPSRHYF.

The chain has TRBV7-3 and TRBJ2-1, with TRBD2 identical over 13 bases. Trimming removed 4 bases from V and 5 bases from J; junction bases left unmatched: 8. The CDR3 length is 17 residues. CDR1 is SGHTA and CDR2 is FQGTGA in the germline V gene. CDR3 nucleotide sequence: TGTGCCAGCAGCTCAGCAGAAGGGACTAGCGGGAACAATGAGCAGTTCTTC. It specifies CASSSAEGTSGNNEQFF.

The V and J genes are TRBV9 and TRBJ2-3; 12 nucleotides agree with TRBD2. V was pared by 0 bases and J by 6 bases, with 5 bases of the junction left unmatched. Germline V gene data show CDR1 as SGDLS and CDR2 as YYNGEE. The CDR3 spans 16 residues. CDR3 amino acids: CASSVASGTSGDTQYF. CDR3 nucleotides: TGTGCCAGCAGCGTAGCGTCCGGGACTAGCGGGGATACGCAGTATTTT. Full variable domain (rest looked up from reference TRBV9 and TRBJ2-3): DSGVTQTPKHLITATGQRVTLRCSPRSGDLSVYWYQQSLDQGLQFLIQYYNGEERAKGNILERFSAQQFPDLHSELNLSSLELGDSALYFCASSVASGTSGDTQYFGPGTRLTVL.

The chain has TRBV19 and TRBJ1-2, with TRBD1 matching 9 bases. In germline, CDR1 is LNHDA, CDR2 SQIVND (reference sequence). V lost 3 bases and J lost 7; bases outside the gene matches: 6. The CDR3 has 14 residues. CDR3 loop: CASSISDRGGGYTF. Written as DNA, the CDR3 is TGTGCCAGTAGTATCTCGGACAGGGGTGGTGGCTACACCTTC.

The chain recombines TRBV18 with TRBJ2-7, with D maybe TRBD1 (5 bases). The germline V and J ends were trimmed by 5 bases and 6 bases, with 14 bases remaining between them. This CDR3 is built from 13 residues. CDR1 and CDR2 from the germline V gene are KGHSH and LQKENI. DNA for the CDR3: TGTGCCAGCTCAGCTTCGGCTAGGGGCGAGCAGTACTTC. This encodes CASSASARGEQYF. Based on the CDR3 plus reference TRBV18 and TRBJ2-7, the full variable domain is NAGVMQNPRHLVRRRGQEARLRCSPMKGHSHVYWYRQLPEEGLKFMVYLQKENIIDESGMPKERFSAEFPKEGPSILRIQQVVRGDSAAYFCASSASARGEQYFGPGTRLTVT.